The 11 T cell receptor beta chains below all came from one sample that was sequenced in a study of blood T cells in healthy people across ages. A J-beta primer mix and a sample-barcoded 5' primer were used in a second PCR of roughly 7 to 12 cycles. One entry per CDR3 protein, called by TCRdb with MiXCR from the 5' RACE reads. The sample holds 1 million or so distinct CDR3 sequences, approximately 25% seen once. These records were also assigned to another study, of T cells of mothers and their children.

Sequencing used blood. These TCRs come from a girl aged 2-10 years in good health.

The V and J genes are TRBV7-9 and TRBJ1-1, with unresolved D. The V end was cut by 1 base, the J end by 0 bases, with 9 bases between. In germline, CDR1 is SEHNR, CDR2 FQNEAQ (reference sequence). The CDR3 length is 15 residues. This chain's CDR3 is CASSLDRGMNTEAFF. DNA of the CDR3: TGTGCCAGCAGCTTAGACCGAGGCATGAACACTGAAGCTTTCTTT. Complete variable domain (other parts from reference TRBV7-9 and TRBJ1-1): DTGVSQNPRHKITKRGQNVTFRCDPISEHNRLYWYRQTLGQGPEFLTYFQNEAQLEKSRLLSDRFSAERPKGSFSTLEIQRTEQGDSAMYLCASSLDRGMNTEAFFGQGTRLTVV.

The genes are TRBV6-2 or TRBV6-3 and TRBJ2-7; tentative D call: TRBD1 (6 bases). The CDR3 has 15 amino acids. Germline values: CDR1 MNHEY, CDR2 SVGEGT. The V end was cut by 6 bases, the J end by 5 bases, with 20 bases between. DNA of the CDR3: TGTGCCAGCAGCTTTCCCCACAGGGATTCTAACGAGCAGTACTTC. Protein sequence: CASSFPHRDSNEQYF.

The chain uses TRBV14 and TRBJ2-3, with D possibly being TRBD2 (5 bases). Trimming stripped 1 base from V and 6 bases from J, with 8 bases between. CDR3 length: 13 residues. Germline CDR1 and CDR2: SGHDN and FVKESK. Written as DNA, the CDR3 is TGTGCCAGCAGCCAAGGCGGGCTGGATACGCAGTATTTT. This codes for CASSQGGLDTQYF.

This clonotype occurred a few times. The chain links TRBV6-6 to TRBJ1-6; D is unclear. Germline V gene data show CDR1 as MNHNY and CDR2 as SVGAGI (reference sequence). The V end was cut by 11 bases, the J end by 6 bases, with 11 bases between. This CDR3 has 12 amino acids. CDR3 region: CALGTSNSPLHF. As DNA, the CDR3 is TGTGCCTTGGGAACCAGTAATTCACCCCTCCACTTT.

V and J are TRBV4-2 and TRBJ2-5; no clear D. The DNA end favors TRBJ2-7, so the J call may be wrong. Germline V lookup: CDR1 LGHNA, CDR2 YNFKEQ. This CDR3 spans 14 amino acids. CDR3 sequence reads: CASSQDTVSYEQYF. CDR3 DNA sequence: TGTGCCAGCAGCCAAGATACGGTTTCTTACGAGCAGTACTTC.

This clonotype was detected a few times. The rearrangement uses TRBV27 and TRBJ2-6; D not resolved. V was pared by 3 bases and J by 0 bases, with 6 bases between. The CDR3 loop spans 15 amino acids. CDR1 is MNHEY, CDR2 SMNVEV, per germline (reference sequence). This chain's CDR3 is CASSFWRSGANVLTF. The CDR3 DNA reads TGTGCCAGCAGTTTCTGGCGCTCTGGGGCCAACGTCCTGACTTTC.

This sequence joins TRBV29-1 and TRBJ1-1, with no clear D. CDR1 is SQVTM and CDR2 is ANQGSEA in the germline V gene. This CDR3 spans 14 amino acids. V lost 4 bases and J lost 6, with 18 bases in between. The CDR3 spells CSVAPLDSAPEAFF. CDR3 in DNA: TGCAGCGTTGCCCCCCTTGACTCTGCGCCTGAAGCTTTCTTT.

Only a few counts were recorded for this clonotype. This rearrangement joins TRBV12-3 or TRBV12-4 to TRBJ2-3, with a tentative D call TRBD2 (6 bases). The CDR3 loop spans 13 amino acids. The V gene lost 6 bases and the J gene lost 6 bases, with 13 bases spanning the gap. CDR3 sequence reads: CASRLTGEDTQYF. The CDR3 nucleotides are TGTGCCAGCAGGCTAACGGGGGAGGATACGCAGTATTTT.

The rearrangement uses TRBV4-3 and TRBJ1-1, with a possible D match to TRBD1 (5 bases). With 1 base removed from V and 4 bases from J, the gap between germline ends came to 10 bases. Germline V gene lookup returns CDR1 LGHNA and CDR2 YSLEER. The CDR3 totals 14 residues. The CDR3 DNA reads TGCGCCAGCAGCCAAGCGTTCGGGGGCACTGAAGCTTTCTTT. Translated, it gives CASSQAFGGTEAFF.

This clonotype occurred a few times. The V call is TRBV20-1, the J call TRBJ1-2; D call uncertain. The CDR3 loop spans 13 amino acids. Germline CDR1 is DFQATT and CDR2 is SNEGSKA (reference sequence). V lost 3 bases, J lost 5 bases, and 13 bases lay in between. The CDR3 DNA sequence: TGCAGTGCTAGCCCAAGGACGGAGTATGGCTACACCTTC. Its protein product is CSASPRTEYGYTF.

This chain links TRBV5-6 with TRBJ2-5, with 8 bases aligning to TRBD1. The ends lost 5 bases at V and 5 bases at J; junction bases unmatched: 8. The CDR3 extends over 14 amino acids. Germline lookup yields CDR1 SGHDT and CDR2 YYEEEE. CDR3 DNA sequence: TGTGCCAGCAGACTAGGCAGGGGGCGGGAGACCCAGTACTTC. It is translated as CASRLGRGRETQYF.